Shown below are 8 T cell receptor beta chains from a single sample sequenced in a study of T cell responses to AZD1222 COVID-19 vaccine. Assay used: immunoSEQ multiplex PCR; TCRdb lists only in-frame clones, some missing. The repertoire includes about 140,000 clones, more than 90% of them detected once, and just over 3% sits in the top ten. Sequences were derived from peripheral blood, sampled on day 0 of AZD1222 vaccination. Receptor source: an adult in good health.

The rearrangement links TRBV21-1 to TRBJ1-2. TRBV21-1 is assigned pseudogene status. CDR3 size: 14 residues. CDR3 amino acids: CASSKDPQDYGYTF. DNA for the CDR3: TGTGCCAGCAGCAAAGATCCCCAAGACTATGGCTACACCTTC.

The chain is built from TRBV19 and TRBJ2-3, with 8 bases matching TRBD2. Germline lookup yields CDR1 LNHDA and CDR2 SQIVND (reference sequence). V shed 9 bases, J shed 3 bases, and the junction held 11 bases outside the gene matches. CDR3 size: 15 residues. DNA of the CDR3: TGTGCCAGCCGATTAGCGGGACGTGTAACAGATACGCAGTATTTT. Amino acid sequence: CASRLAGRVTDTQYF.

The V and J genes are TRBV5-6 and TRBJ1-5; D not certain. In germline, CDR1 is SGHDT, CDR2 YYEEEE. The CDR3 spans 14 residues. V was shortened by 0 bases and J by 1 base, with 5 bases between the two germline ends. The CDR3 is CASSLANSNQPQHF. In nucleotides, the CDR3 is TGTGCCAGCAGCTTGGCCAACAGCAATCAGCCCCAGCATTTT.

This chain links TRBV19 with TRBJ2-1; 13 positions match TRBD2. Trimming took 9 bases from V and 8 from J; bases not matched to a gene: 4. From germline, CDR1 is LNHDA and CDR2 SQIVND (reference sequence). This CDR3 is built from 13 residues. CDR3 nucleotides: TGTGCCAGCCGGACTAGCGGGAGTGATGAGCAGTTCTTC. Residues: CASRTSGSDEQFF. Filled out from reference TRBV19 and TRBJ2-1, the complete variable domain reads DGGITQSPKYLFRKEGQNVTLSCEQNLNHDAMYWYRQDPGQGLRLIYYSQIVNDFQKGDIAEGYSVSREKKESFPLTVTSAQKNPTAFYLCASRTSGSDEQFFGPGTRLTVL.

This rearrangement joins TRBV6-5 to TRBJ1-5; 10 bases agree with TRBD1. The CDR3 has 15 residues. Germline assignment: CDR1 MNHEY and CDR2 SVGAGI. With 6 bases clipped from V and 7 bases from J, the junction kept 9 bases outside the gene matches. The DNA for the CDR3 is TGTGCCAGCAGCTTTGGGACAGGGGTTGGCCAGCCCCAGCATTTT. Protein sequence: CASSFGTGVGQPQHF.

The chain employs TRBV29-1 and TRBJ2-1; 9 bases map to TRBD2. The CDR3 runs to 14 residues. Germline lookup yields CDR1 SQVTM and CDR2 ANQGSEA. Unmatched junction bases numbered 7, after V lost 7 bases and J lost 3 bases. CDR3 residues: CSAGLAGVYNEQFF. The CDR3 coding sequence is TGCAGCGCGGGACTAGCTGGGGTCTACAATGAGCAGTTCTTC.

This chain uses TRBV30 with TRBJ2-7; TRBD1 or TRBD2 may be the D gene (6 bases each). V lost 5 bases to trimming and J lost 4 bases, with 24 bases between them. Germline assignment: CDR1 GTSNPN and CDR2 SVGIG (reference sequence). This CDR3 is built from 16 residues. The CDR3 sequence: CAWGEAAGTHEYEQYF. CDR3 DNA sequence: TGTGCCTGGGGGGAGGCCGCCGGGACACATGAATACGAGCAGTACTTC. The variable domain in full, with the rest retrieved from reference TRBV30 and TRBJ2-7, is SQTIHQWPATLVQPVGSPLSLECTVEGTSNPNLYWYRQAAGRGLQLLFYSVGIGQISSEVPQNLSASRPQDRQFILSSKKLLLSDSGFYLCAWGEAAGTHEYEQYFGPGTRLTVT.

The rearrangement links TRBV4-1 to TRBJ1-2; D is unresolved. Trimming took 1 base from V and 4 from J, leaving 13 bases between them. CDR1 MGHRA and CDR2 YSYEKL come from the germline V gene. This CDR3 contains 15 residues. CDR3 coding DNA: TGCGCCAGCAGCCAAGTATTGGACGGTAGCTATGGCTACACCTTC. Its translation is CASSQVLDGSYGYTF.